The 26 T cell receptor beta chains below all came from one sample that was sequenced in a study of control samples from healthy donors and cancer patients. Clones were sequenced by immunoSEQ multiplex PCR, and TCRdb holds only the in-frame ones, with some missing. The profile shows 180,000 or so clones, 80% to 95% of them singletons. The sequencing input was blood. These receptors originate from a woman aged 55-69 years in good health.

The chain joins TRBV7-7 to TRBJ2-7; D possibly corresponds to TRBD1 (6 bases). The V end was cut by 9 bases, the J end by 0 bases, with 15 bases between. CDR3 length: 14 amino acids. Germline V gene sequence: CDR1 SSHAT, CDR2 FNYEAQ (reference sequence). For the CDR3, the DNA is TGTGCCAGTAGCGCGGACAGTAGCTCCTACGAGCAGTACTTC. Translating it yields CASSADSSSYEQYF. Full variable domain (missing parts from reference TRBV7-7 and TRBJ2-7): GAGVSQSPRYKVTKRGQDVTLRCDPISSHATLYWYQQALGQGPEFLTYFNYEAQPDKSGLPSDRFSAERPEGSISTLTIQRTEQRDSAMYRCASSADSSSYEQYFGPGTRLTVT.

The chain combines TRBV1 with TRBJ1-3; the D call in the table, TRBD1, was not verified against the DNA. TRBV1 constitutes a pseudogene. The CDR3 covers 17 residues. Written as DNA, the CDR3 is TGCACCAGCAGCCAAGCCCCCCGTGATTTACAGGGAAACACCATATATTTT. It translates to CTSSQAPRDLQGNTIYF.

This clone occurred once. This chain connects TRBV24-1 to TRBJ2-3, with D perhaps matching TRBD1 (6 bases). Germline V CDR1 and CDR2: KGHDR, SFDVKD. Trimming shortened V by 7 bases and J by 0 bases, and 19 bases separated the two germline ends. This CDR3 region has 17 residues. CDR3 DNA: TGTGCCACCAGACACACATCAGGGGATTGGAGCACAGATACGCAGTATTTT. Its translation: CATRHTSGDWSTDTQYF.

The chain joins TRBV24-1 to TRBJ2-2, with D perhaps TRBD1 or TRBD2 (5 bases each). This CDR3 spans 16 amino acids. The V end lost 5 bases, the J end lost 4 bases, and 16 bases lay between the germline ends. Germline lookup yields CDR1 KGHDR and CDR2 SFDVKD. CDR3 DNA: TGTGCCACCAGTGGAAATCAGGGAGCTACCACCGGGGAGCTGTTTTTT. Translation: CATSGNQGATTGELFF.

This chain joins TRBV12-5 and TRBJ1-5, with TRBD1 matching over 8 bases. This CDR3 spans 16 amino acids. J was trimmed by 7 bases and V by 6 bases; bases with no gene match: 14. The germline CDR1 and CDR2 sequences are LGHNT and FRNRAP. CDR3 protein: CASGPGQGNWGQPQHF. As DNA, the CDR3 is TGTGCTAGTGGGCCCGGACAGGGCAATTGGGGACAGCCCCAGCATTTT.

The chain links TRBV6-5 to TRBJ1-2, with D possibly TRBD1 on 6 matching bases. V lost 8 bases to trimming and J lost 4 bases, with 20 bases between them. CDR1 and CDR2 (germline): MNHEY, SVGAGI. The CDR3 extends over 15 amino acids. CDR3 bases: TGTGCCAGCTGCGTTCAGGGAGGGGGTATCTATGGCTACACCTTC. The encoded protein is CASCVQGGGIYGYTF.

J is TRBJ1-6 and V is TRBV4-3, with TRBD1 matching 7 bases. V lost 0 bases and J lost 6; bases outside the gene matches: 14. The length of the CDR3 is 19 residues. The germline V gene has CDR1 LGHNA and CDR2 YSLEER. The DNA of the CDR3 is TGCGCCAGCAGCCAAGATATTTGGGCAGGGGGAATAGGTAATTCACCCCTCCACTTT. Protein sequence: CASSQDIWAGGIGNSPLHF.

The chain employs TRBV18 and TRBJ2-1; TRBD2 matches 8 bases. Germline V gene data show CDR1 as KGHSH and CDR2 as LQKENI. Trimming removed 0 bases from V and 7 bases from J; junction bases left unmatched: 8. The CDR3 is made up of 16 amino acids. Here the CDR3 DNA reads TGTGCCAGCTCACCACCGGGGGTCCTAGCGGGTAATGAGCAGTTCTTC. Translated, it gives CASSPPGVLAGNEQFF.

The gene calls are TRBV27 and TRBJ1-5; D is unclear. Germline CDR1 and CDR2: MNHEY and SMNVEV (reference sequence). CDR3 size: 13 residues. V shed 2 bases and J shed 4 bases, with 6 bases lying between them. CDR3 sequence reads: CASSLRRNQPQHF. The CDR3 DNA sequence: TGTGCCAGCAGTTTAAGGCGAAATCAGCCCCAGCATTTT.

This chain uses TRBV7-9 with TRBJ1-2; 8 bases are a match to TRBD1. V gave up 1 base and J gave up 7 bases; unmatched junction bases: 5. Germline V gene data show CDR1 as SEHNR and CDR2 as FQNEAQ (reference sequence). There are 14 residues in the CDR3. The CDR3 region has the DNA TGTGCCAGCAGCTTAGAGGACAGGGTTGGTGGCTACACCTTC. Residues: CASSLEDRVGGYTF.

This sequence joins TRBV3-1 (or the pseudogene TRBV3-2) and TRBJ2-5; perhaps TRBD2 as D (6 bases). The germline gives CDR1 LGHDT, CDR2 YNNKEL (reference sequence). CDR3 size: 13 residues. Trimming pared 6 bases from V and 1 base from J, leaving 9 bases between. CDR3 sequence reads: CASSRGTQETQYF. The CDR3 coding sequence is TGTGCCAGCAGTCGGGGGACCCAAGAGACCCAGTACTTC.

This clone was recorded once. The chain links TRBV29-1 to TRBJ2-3, with 7 nucleotides matching TRBD1. Germline lookup yields CDR1 SQVTM and CDR2 ANQGSEA. This CDR3 is 12 amino acids long. The CDR3 nucleotides read TGCACCACCGGGACAGACGCAGATACGCAGTATTTT. Protein: CTTGTDADTQYF.

This chain joins TRBV7-7 and TRBJ2-5, with 7 nucleotides matching TRBD2. CDR3 length equals 13 residues. Trimming took 5 bases from V and 6 from J; bases not matched to a gene: 6. CDR1 and CDR2 (germline): SSHAT, FNYEAQ (reference sequence). CDR3 protein: CASSATSRQTQYF. The CDR3 region has the DNA TGTGCCAGCAGCGCGACTAGCAGGCAGACCCAGTACTTC.

This clone came up once. V usage is TRBV10-3 and J usage is TRBJ1-2; D uncertain. The V gene's germline CDR1 is ENHRY and CDR2 SYGVKD. CDR3 length equals 12 residues. Trimming shortened V by 6 bases and J by 3 bases, and 8 bases separated the two germline ends. In DNA form, the CDR3 reads TGTGCCATCAGCCCTAAAGACTATGGCTACACCTTC. The encoded protein is CAISPKDYGYTF.

V gene TRBV7-2 combines with J gene TRBJ1-6; D remains ambiguous. Germline V CDR1 and CDR2: SGHTA, FQGNSA. Trimming removed 5 bases from V and 4 bases from J, with 9 bases in between. This CDR3 contains 14 residues. This CDR3 reads CASSTQVYNSPLHF. In nucleotides, the CDR3 is TGTGCCAGCAGCACGCAGGTTTATAATTCACCCCTCCACTTT.

This rearrangement joins TRBV5-1 to TRBJ1-1, with unresolved D. CDR3 length: 17 residues. With 0 bases removed from V and 1 base from J, the gap between germline ends came to 16 bases. CDR1 SGHRS and CDR2 YFSETQ come from the germline V gene. CDR3 protein: CASSLVIDRIANTEAFF. The CDR3 region has the DNA TGCGCCAGCAGCTTGGTCATAGATAGGATAGCGAACACTGAAGCTTTCTTT.

CDR3 sequence reads: CASSTELYSNQPQHF. In DNA, the CDR3 is TGTGCCAGCAGCACCGAGCTTTATAGCAATCAGCCCCAGCATTTT. This rearrangement joins TRBV7-8 to TRBJ1-5; unclear D gene. Germline values: CDR1 SGHVS, CDR2 FQNEAQ. This CDR3 contains 15 residues. V was pared by 5 bases and J by 0 bases, with 11 bases between.

The chain links TRBV6-1 to TRBJ1-2, with no clear D. The germline V gene encodes CDR1 MNHNS and CDR2 SASEGT. This CDR3 spans 13 amino acids. V shed 2 bases and J shed 8 bases, with 12 bases lying between them. Here the CDR3 DNA reads TGTGCCAGCAGTGAAAGCTTGTCGTACGGCTACACCTTC. It codes for CASSESLSYGYTF.

This chain links TRBV7-2 with TRBJ2-7; perhaps D is TRBD1 or TRBD2 (8 bases each). The CDR3 is made up of 16 amino acids. Germline CDR1 is SGHTA and CDR2 is FQGNSA. Trimming took 6 bases from V and 1 from J, leaving 19 bases between them. CDR3 loop: CASSQSGGQVSYEQYF. The CDR3 coding sequence is TGTGCCAGCAGTCAAAGCGGGGGACAGGTGTCCTACGAGCAGTACTTC.

The rearrangement links TRBV5-1 to TRBJ2-3, with a weak D call TRBD1 (6 bases). Germline V lookup: CDR1 SGHRS, CDR2 YFSETQ. CDR3 size: 14 residues. Trimming pared 8 bases from V and 3 bases from J, leaving 16 bases between. Here the CDR3 DNA reads TGCGCCAGTTGCAAGGGGGTCACGACAGATACGCAGTATTTT. This sequence encodes CASCKGVTTDTQYF.

This CDR3 is CASSLQGQGNSPLHF. Here the CDR3 DNA reads TGTGCCAGCAGCTTGCAAGGGCAAGGGAATTCACCCCTCCACTTT. This chain joins TRBV5-5 and TRBJ1-6; no definite D call. V lost 1 base and J 7 bases, leaving 12 bases between the germline ends. Germline values: CDR1 SGHKS, CDR2 YYEKEE (reference sequence). The CDR3 loop spans 15 amino acids.

The chain joins TRBV7-2 to TRBJ1-1; the D gene is possibly TRBD1 (6 bases). V was trimmed by 1 base and J by 1 base, leaving 10 bases between them. Per germline, CDR1 SGHTA and CDR2 FQGNSA. This CDR3 comprises 15 residues. The CDR3 DNA follows: TGTGCCAGCAGCTTAGTTAGGGGGGGGAACACTGAAGCTTTCTTT. Its protein is CASSLVRGGNTEAFF.

This chain joins TRBV6-2 or TRBV6-3 and TRBJ1-1; unclear D gene. With 6 bases removed from V and 3 bases from J, the gap between germline ends came to 2 bases. The V gene's germline CDR1 is MNHEY and CDR2 SVGEGT. CDR3 length equals 10 residues. The CDR3 bases are TGTGCCAGCAGCCACACTGAAGCTTTCTTT. It translates to CASSHTEAFF.

The rearrangement links TRBV25-1 to TRBJ1-1; tentative D call: TRBD1 (5 bases). The CDR3 sequence is 15 residues long. The ends were cut back, 0 bases at V and 5 bases at J, with 13 bases in the middle. Germline CDR1 MGHDK, CDR2 SYGVNS. The chain's CDR3 is CASSEYGRGRTEAFF. The CDR3 coding sequence is TGTGCCAGCAGTGAATATGGCCGGGGCAGGACTGAAGCTTTCTTT.

V usage is TRBV28 and J usage is TRBJ2-3; 11 bases are a match to TRBD2. Germline lookup yields CDR1 MDHEN and CDR2 SYDVKM. After removal of 5 bases from V and 0 bases from J, the junction contained 10 bases not matched to a gene. The CDR3 is 18 residues long. The CDR3 bases are TGTGCCAGCAGTGTACTAGCGGGGGTAACTTCTAGCACAGATACGCAGTATTTT. It yields the protein CASSVLAGVTSSTDTQYF.

The rearrangement joins TRBV5-1 to TRBJ1-4, with 8 bases fitting TRBD1. The CDR3 has 15 amino acids. CDR1 is SGHRS, CDR2 YFSETQ, per germline. The V gene end was trimmed by 4 bases and the J gene end by 8 bases; junction bases not matched to a gene: 10. Written as DNA, the CDR3 is TGCGCCAGCAGCACCGACAGGGGAAGTGGCGAAAAACTGTTTTTT. Translating it yields CASSTDRGSGEKLFF.